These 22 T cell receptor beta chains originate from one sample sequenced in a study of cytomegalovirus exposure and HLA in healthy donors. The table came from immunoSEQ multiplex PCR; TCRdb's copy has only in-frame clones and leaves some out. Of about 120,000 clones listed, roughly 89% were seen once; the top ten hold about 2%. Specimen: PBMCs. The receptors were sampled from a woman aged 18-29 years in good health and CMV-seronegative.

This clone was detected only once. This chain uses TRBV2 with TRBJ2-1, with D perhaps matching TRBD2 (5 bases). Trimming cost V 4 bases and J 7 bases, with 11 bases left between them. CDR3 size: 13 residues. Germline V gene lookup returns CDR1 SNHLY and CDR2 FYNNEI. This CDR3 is CASSAYSGNEQFF. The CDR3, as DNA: TGTGCCAGCAGTGCATATTCGGGAAATGAGCAGTTCTTC.

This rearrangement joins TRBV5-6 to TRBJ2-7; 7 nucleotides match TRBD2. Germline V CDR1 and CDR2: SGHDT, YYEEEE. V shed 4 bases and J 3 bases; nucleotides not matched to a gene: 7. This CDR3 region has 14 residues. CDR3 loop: CASSPPLADYEQYF. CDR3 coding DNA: TGTGCCAGCAGCCCGCCCCTAGCGGACTACGAGCAGTACTTC.

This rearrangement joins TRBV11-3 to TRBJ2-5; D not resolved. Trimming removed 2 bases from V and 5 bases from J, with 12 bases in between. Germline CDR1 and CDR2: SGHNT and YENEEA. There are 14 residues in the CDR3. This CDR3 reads CASSLMAMEETQYF. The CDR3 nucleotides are TGTGCCAGCAGCTTAATGGCTATGGAGGAGACCCAGTACTTC.

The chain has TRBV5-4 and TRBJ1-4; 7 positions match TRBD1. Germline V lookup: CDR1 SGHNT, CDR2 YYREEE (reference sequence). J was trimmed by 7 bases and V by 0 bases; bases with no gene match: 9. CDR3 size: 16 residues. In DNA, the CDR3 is TGTGCCAGCAGCTTGGGAGGGACAGTCCGGGGTGAAAAACTGTTTTTT. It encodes CASSLGGTVRGEKLFF. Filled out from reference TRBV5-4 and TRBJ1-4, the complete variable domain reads ETGVTQSPTHLIKTRGQQVTLRCSSQSGHNTVSWYQQALGQGPQFIFQYYREEENGRGNFPPRFSGLQFPNYSSELNVNALELDDSALYLCASSLGGTVRGEKLFFGSGTQLSVL.

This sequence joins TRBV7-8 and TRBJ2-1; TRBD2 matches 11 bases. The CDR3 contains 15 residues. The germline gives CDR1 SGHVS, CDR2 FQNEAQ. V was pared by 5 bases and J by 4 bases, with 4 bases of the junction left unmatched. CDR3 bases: TGTGCCAGCAGCCCCCGGACTAGCGGGTACAATGAGCAGTTCTTC. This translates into CASSPRTSGYNEQFF.

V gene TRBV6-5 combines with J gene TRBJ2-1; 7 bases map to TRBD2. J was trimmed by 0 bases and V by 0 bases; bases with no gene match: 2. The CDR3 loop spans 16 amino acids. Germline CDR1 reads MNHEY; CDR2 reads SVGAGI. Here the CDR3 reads CASSYSGGSSYNEQFF. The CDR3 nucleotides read TGTGCCAGCAGTTACTCGGGCGGGAGCTCCTACAATGAGCAGTTCTTC.

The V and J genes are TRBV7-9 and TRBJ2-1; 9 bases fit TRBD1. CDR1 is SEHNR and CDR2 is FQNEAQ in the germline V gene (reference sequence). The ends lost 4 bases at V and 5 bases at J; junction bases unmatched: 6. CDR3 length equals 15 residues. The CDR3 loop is CASSSVTGGDNEQFF. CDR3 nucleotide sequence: TGTGCCAGCAGCTCCGTGACAGGGGGGGACAATGAGCAGTTCTTC.

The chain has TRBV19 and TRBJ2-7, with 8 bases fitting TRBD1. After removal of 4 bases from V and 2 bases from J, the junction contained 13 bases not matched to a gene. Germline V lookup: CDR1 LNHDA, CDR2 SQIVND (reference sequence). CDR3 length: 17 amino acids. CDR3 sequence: CASSKNSGQARPYEQYF. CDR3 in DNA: TGTGCCAGTAGTAAAAATTCGGGACAGGCGCGGCCCTACGAGCAGTACTTC.

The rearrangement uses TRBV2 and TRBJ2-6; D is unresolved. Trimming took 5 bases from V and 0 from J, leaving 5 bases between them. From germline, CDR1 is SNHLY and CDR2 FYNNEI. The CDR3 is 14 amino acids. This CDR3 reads CASSYSSGANVLTF. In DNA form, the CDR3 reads TGTGCCAGCAGTTACAGCTCTGGGGCCAACGTCCTGACTTTC. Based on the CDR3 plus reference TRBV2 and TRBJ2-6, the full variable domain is EPEVTQTPSHQVTQMGQEVILRCVPISNHLYFYWYRQILGQKVEFLVSFYNNEISEKSEIFDDQFSVERPDGSNFTLKIRSTKLEDSAMYFCASSYSSGANVLTFGAGSRLTVL.

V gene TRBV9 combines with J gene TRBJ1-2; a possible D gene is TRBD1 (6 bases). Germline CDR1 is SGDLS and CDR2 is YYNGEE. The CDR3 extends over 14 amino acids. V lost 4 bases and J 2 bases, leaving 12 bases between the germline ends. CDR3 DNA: TGTGCCAGCAGCACCAGGACAGTCAACTATGGCTACACCTTC. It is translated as CASSTRTVNYGYTF.

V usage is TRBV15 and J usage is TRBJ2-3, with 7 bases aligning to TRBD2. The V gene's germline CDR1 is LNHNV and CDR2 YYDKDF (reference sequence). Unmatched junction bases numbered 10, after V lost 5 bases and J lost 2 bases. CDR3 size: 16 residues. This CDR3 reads CATSPRPREDTDTQYF. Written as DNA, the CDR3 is TGTGCCACCAGCCCCAGGCCCCGGGAGGACACAGATACGCAGTATTTT.

The chain's CDR3 is CASSLGGGTLNTEAFF. The CDR3 nucleotides are TGTGCCAGCAGCTTAGGCGGGGGGACCTTGAACACTGAAGCTTTCTTT. The chain joins TRBV13 to TRBJ1-1; a possible D gene is TRBD1 (5 bases). The length of the CDR3 is 16 residues. Germline lookup yields CDR1 PRHDT and CDR2 FYEKMQ (reference sequence). Trimming took off 0 bases at V and 0 bases at J, with 11 bases between the two ends.

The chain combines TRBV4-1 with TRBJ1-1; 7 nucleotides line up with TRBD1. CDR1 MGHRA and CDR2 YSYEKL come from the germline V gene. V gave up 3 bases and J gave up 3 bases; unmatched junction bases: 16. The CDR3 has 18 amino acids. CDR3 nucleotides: TGCGCCAGCAGCCACCCCCCGTCGAGGGGGCGTCAGCACACTGAAGCTTTCTTT. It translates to CASSHPPSRGRQHTEAFF.

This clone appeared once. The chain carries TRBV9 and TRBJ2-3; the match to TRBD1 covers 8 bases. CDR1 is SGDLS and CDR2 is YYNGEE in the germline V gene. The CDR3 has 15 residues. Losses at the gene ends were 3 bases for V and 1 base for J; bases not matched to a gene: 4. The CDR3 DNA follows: TGTGCCAGCAGCGCAGGGGGCGCGGGCACAGATACGCAGTATTTT. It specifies CASSAGGAGTDTQYF.

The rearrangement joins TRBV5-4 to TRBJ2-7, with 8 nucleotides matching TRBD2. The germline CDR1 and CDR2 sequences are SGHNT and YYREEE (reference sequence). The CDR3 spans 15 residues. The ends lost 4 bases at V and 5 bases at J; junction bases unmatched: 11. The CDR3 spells CASSPPGTSLNEQYF. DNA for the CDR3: TGTGCCAGCAGCCCGCCTGGGACTAGTCTAAACGAGCAGTACTTC. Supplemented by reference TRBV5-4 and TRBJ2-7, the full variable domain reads ETGVTQSPTHLIKTRGQQVTLRCSSQSGHNTVSWYQQALGQGPQFIFQYYREEENGRGNFPPRFSGLQFPNYSSELNVNALELDDSALYLCASSPPGTSLNEQYFGPGTRLTVT.

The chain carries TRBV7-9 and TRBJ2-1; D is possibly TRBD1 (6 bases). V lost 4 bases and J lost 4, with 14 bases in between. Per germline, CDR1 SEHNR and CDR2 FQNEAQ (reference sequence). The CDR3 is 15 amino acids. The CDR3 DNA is TGTGCCAGCAGCTCGGACAGTCCCGGGTACAATGAGCAGTTCTTC. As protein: CASSSDSPGYNEQFF.

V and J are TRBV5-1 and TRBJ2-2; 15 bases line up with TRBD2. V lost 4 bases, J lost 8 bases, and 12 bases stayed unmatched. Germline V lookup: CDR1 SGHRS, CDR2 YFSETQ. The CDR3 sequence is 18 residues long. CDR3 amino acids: CASSPWTSGRARRGELFF. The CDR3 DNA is TGCGCCAGCAGCCCATGGACTAGCGGGAGGGCGCGTCGAGGGGAGCTGTTTTTT.

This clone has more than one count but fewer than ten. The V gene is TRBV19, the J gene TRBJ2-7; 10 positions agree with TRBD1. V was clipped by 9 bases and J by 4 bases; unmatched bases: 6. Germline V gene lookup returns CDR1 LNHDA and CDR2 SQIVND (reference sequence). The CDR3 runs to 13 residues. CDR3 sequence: CASRTGGGYEQYF. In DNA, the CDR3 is TGTGCCAGCCGGACAGGGGGGGGATACGAGCAGTACTTC.

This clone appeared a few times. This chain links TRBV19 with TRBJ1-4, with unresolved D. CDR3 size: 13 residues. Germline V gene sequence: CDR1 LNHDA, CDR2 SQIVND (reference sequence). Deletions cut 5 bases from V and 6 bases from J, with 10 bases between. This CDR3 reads CASSRDLDEKLFF. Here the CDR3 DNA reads TGTGCCAGTAGTCGGGATTTGGATGAAAAACTGTTTTTT.

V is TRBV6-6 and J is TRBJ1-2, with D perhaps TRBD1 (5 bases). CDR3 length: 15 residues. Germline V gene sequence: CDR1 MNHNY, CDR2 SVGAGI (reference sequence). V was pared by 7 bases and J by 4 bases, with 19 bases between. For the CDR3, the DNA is TGTGCCAGCAAACAGGACGAGGGAGGGAGCTATGGCTACACCTTC. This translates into CASKQDEGGSYGYTF.

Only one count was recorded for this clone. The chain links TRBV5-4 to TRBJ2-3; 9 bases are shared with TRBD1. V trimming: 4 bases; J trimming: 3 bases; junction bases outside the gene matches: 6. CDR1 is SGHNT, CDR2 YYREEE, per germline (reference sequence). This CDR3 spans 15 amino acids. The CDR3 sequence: CASSRTGEGTDTQYF. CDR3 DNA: TGTGCCAGCAGCCGGACAGGGGAAGGGACAGATACGCAGTATTTT.

The chain's CDR3 is CASSVQSYEQYF. In nucleotides, the CDR3 is TGTGCCAGCAGCGTACAGAGTTACGAGCAGTACTTC. The rearrangement uses TRBV7-8 and TRBJ2-7; D uncertain. CDR1 is SGHVS and CDR2 is FQNEAQ in the germline V gene. This CDR3 region has 12 residues. The V end was cut by 5 bases, the J end by 4 bases, with 9 bases between.